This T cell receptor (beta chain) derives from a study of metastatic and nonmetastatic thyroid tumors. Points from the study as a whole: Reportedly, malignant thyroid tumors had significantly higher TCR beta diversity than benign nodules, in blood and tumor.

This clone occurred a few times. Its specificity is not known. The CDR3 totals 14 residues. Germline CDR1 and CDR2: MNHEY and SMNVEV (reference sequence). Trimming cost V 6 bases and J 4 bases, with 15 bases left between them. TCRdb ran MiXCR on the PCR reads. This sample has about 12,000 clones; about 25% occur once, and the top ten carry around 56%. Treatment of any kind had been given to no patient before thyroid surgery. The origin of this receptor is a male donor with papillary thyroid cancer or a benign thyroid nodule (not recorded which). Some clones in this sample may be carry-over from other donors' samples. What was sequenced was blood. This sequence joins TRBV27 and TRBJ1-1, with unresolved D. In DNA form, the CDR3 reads TGTGCCAGCAGAACTGGGCTCCTAAGCACTGAAGCTTTCTTT. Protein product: CASRTGLLSTEAFF.